The clone carrying this T cell receptor beta chain showed up many times. This entry is derived from a study of T-cell reconstitution after alpha-beta-depleted transplantation in children. The V end was cut by 1 base, the J end by 9 bases, with 13 bases between. CDR3 length: 14 amino acids. A library of TCRbeta sequences, prepared with unique molecular identifiers, was generated. A single record per CDR3 protein comes from TCRdb applying MiXCR to the PCR reads. The sample has hundreds of thousands of distinct CDR3 sequences, over 15% seen once; the top ten hold around 0.96%. This specimen was PBMCs from the stem cell graft donor, taken from the stem cell graft. V gene TRBV12-3 or TRBV12-4 combines with J gene TRBJ2-1, with TRBD2 as a possible D gene (6 bases). This clonotype was sampled from a human donor who donated a stem cell graft to a child with acute myeloid leukemia. Written as DNA, the CDR3 is TGTGCCAGCAGTTTAGGGGACTCCGGAAGTGAGCAGTTCTTC. As protein: CASSLGDSGSEQFF.